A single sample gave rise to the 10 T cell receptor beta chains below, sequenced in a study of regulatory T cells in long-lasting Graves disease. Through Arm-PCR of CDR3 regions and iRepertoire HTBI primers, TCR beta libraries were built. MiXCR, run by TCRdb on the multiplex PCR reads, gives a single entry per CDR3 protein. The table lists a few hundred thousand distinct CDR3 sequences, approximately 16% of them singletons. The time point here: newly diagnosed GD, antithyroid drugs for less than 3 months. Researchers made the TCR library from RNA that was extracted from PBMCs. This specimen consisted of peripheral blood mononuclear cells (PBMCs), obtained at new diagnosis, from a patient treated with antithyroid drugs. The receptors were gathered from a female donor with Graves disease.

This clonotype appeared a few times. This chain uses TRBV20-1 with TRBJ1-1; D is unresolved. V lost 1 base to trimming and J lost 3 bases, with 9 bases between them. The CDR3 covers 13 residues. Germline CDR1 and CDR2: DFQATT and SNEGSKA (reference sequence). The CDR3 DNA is TGCAGTGCTAGAGGTCGGAGGGACACTGAAGCTTTCTTT. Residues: CSARGRRDTEAFF.

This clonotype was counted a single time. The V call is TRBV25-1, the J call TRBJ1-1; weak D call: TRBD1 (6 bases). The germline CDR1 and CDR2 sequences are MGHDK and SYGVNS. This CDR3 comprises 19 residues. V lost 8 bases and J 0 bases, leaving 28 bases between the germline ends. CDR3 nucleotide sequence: TGTGCCAGCGAAAACCTATCGTCGGGGGCTGGGGGGATGAACACTGAAGCTTTCTTT. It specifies CASENLSSGAGGMNTEAFF.

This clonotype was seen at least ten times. CDR3 protein: CASSSRLAGNTGELFF. CDR3 DNA sequence: TGTGCCAGCAGTTCACGACTAGCGGGAAACACCGGGGAGCTGTTTTTT. The rearrangement uses TRBV12-3 or TRBV12-4 and TRBJ2-2, with 11 bases matching TRBD2. The V gene end was trimmed by 4 bases and the J gene end by 2 bases; junction bases not matched to a gene: 3. The CDR3 runs 16 residues.

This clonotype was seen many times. CDR3 region: CSARPPSGGRANTGELFF. CDR3 nucleotide sequence: TGCAGTGCTAGACCTCCTTCCGGCGGGAGGGCCAATACCGGGGAGCTGTTTTTT. This rearrangement joins TRBV20-1 to TRBJ2-2; 9 bases are a match to TRBD2. This CDR3 region has 18 residues. Trimming took 2 bases from V and 5 from J; bases not matched to a gene: 15. Germline values: CDR1 DFQATT, CDR2 SNEGSKA (reference sequence).

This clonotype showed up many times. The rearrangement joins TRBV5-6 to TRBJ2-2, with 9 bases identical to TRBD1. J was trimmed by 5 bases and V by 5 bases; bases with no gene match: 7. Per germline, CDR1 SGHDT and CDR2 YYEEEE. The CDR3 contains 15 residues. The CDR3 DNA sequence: TGTGCCAGCAGACCGGACAGGGGCGGGACCGGGGAGCTGTTTTTT. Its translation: CASRPDRGGTGELFF.

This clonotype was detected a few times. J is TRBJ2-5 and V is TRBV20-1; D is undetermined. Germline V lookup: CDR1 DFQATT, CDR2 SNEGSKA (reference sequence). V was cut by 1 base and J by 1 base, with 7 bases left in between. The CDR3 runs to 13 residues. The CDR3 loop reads CSARGDSQETQYF. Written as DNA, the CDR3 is TGCAGTGCTAGAGGAGACTCCCAAGAGACCCAGTACTTC.

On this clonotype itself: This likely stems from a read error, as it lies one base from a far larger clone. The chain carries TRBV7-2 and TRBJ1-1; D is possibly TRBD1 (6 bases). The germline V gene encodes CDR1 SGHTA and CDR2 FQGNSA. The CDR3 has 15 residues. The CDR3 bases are TGTGCCAGCAGGTTAGATCGGTACAGGGCCACTGAAGCTTTCTTT. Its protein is CASRLDRYRATEAFF. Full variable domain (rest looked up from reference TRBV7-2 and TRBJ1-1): GAGVSQSPSNKVTEKGKDVELRCDPISGHTALYWYRQSLGQGLEFLIYFQGNSAPDKSGLPSDRFSAERTGGSVSTLTIQRTQQEDSAVYLCASRLDRYRATEAFFGQGTRLTVV.

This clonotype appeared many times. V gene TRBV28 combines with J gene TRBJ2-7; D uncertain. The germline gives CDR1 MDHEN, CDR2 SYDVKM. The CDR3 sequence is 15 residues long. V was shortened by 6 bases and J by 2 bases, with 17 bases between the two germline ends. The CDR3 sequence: CASSPPYKRTYEQYF. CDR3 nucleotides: TGTGCCAGCAGCCCCCCATATAAGCGCACCTACGAGCAGTACTTC. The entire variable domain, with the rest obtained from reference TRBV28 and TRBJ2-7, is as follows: DVKVTQSSRYLVKRTGEKVFLECVQDMDHENMFWYRQDPGLGLRLIYFSYDVKMKEKGDIPEGYSVSREKKERFSLILESASTNQTSMYLCASSPPYKRTYEQYFGPGTRLTVT.

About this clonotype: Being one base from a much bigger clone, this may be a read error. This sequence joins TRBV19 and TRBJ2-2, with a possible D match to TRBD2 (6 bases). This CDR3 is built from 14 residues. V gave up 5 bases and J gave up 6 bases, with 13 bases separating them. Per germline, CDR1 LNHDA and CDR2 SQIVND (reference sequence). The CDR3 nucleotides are TGTGCCAGTAGTGTGTTCGGGAGCGCCGGGGAGCTGTTTTTT. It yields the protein CASSVFGSAGELFF.

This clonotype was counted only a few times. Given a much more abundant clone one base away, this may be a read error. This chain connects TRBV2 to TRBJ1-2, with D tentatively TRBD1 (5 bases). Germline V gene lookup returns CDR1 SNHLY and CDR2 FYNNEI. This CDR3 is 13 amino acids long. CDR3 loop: CASSFQGNYSYTF. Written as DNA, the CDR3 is TGTGCCAGCAGTTTCCAGGGCAACTATAGCTACACCTTC.